This T cell receptor (beta chain) was sequenced for a study of T cell clonality in common variable immunodeficiency. This clone was seen at least ten times. Its antigen is as yet unknown. The CDR3 end lies 3 residues beyond the end of the read and is filled in from the germline J gene. Some clones are missing from TCRdb's copy, which holds only in-frame ones; the method was immunoSEQ multiplex PCR. There are 7,800 or so clones in the sample, none observed a single time. Study results and limitations: In common variable immunodeficiency, TCR beta chains reportedly carried fewer deletions and N-nucleotide insertions. CVID subjects had higher TCRbeta clonality than healthy controls, most marked in about a third.

Blood came from CVID subjects not ill and not taking immunomodulatory or immunosuppressive medication. The V end lost 3 bases, the J end lost 6 bases, and 12 bases lay between the germline ends. CDR1 SNHLY and CDR2 FYNNEI come from the germline V gene. The CDR3 contains 14 residues. The receptor's source is a human donor with common variable immunodeficiency. J is TRBJ2-1 and V is TRBV2; maybe TRBD1 (6 bases). What was sequenced was peripheral blood mononuclear cells. The part of the CDR3 DNA that was read is TGTGCCAGCAGTGACGGGAACAGGGTCAATGAG. Its protein product is CASSDGNRVNE. The full CDR3 protein is CASSDGNRVNEQFF.